The rows below give T cell receptor beta chains drawn from one sample of a study of cytomegalovirus exposure and HLA in healthy donors. TCRdb's copy holds only in-frame clones and misses some; the assay was immunoSEQ multiplex PCR. Of around 200,000 clones listed, more than 60% are singletons. The sequencing sample was made of PBMCs. These receptor sequences come from a woman aged 60 to 75 in good health and CMV-seropositive. Each CDR3 is given with its conserved first and last residue. A D gene is named only where the DNA matches it firmly.

cdr3_aa d_call j_call cdr3_length v_call
CASSPAGGAEAFF NA TRBJ1-1 13 TRBV5-1
CASSLETSGMTYTDTQYF TRBD2 TRBJ2-3 18 TRBV5-6
CASSQTPGGYEQYF NA TRBJ2-7 14 TRBV4-2
CASRPEGLVLFQYF TRBD2 TRBJ2-4 14 TRBV28
CSATTVYGYTF NA TRBJ1-2 11 TRBV20-1
CASTWTDKPEQFF NA TRBJ2-1 13 TRBV6-6
CASRAGQGGGYTF TRBD1 TRBJ1-2 13 TRBV28
CASSLRLGQGKGQPQHF TRBD1 TRBJ1-5 17 TRBV28
CASSRTSGGATEQFF TRBD2 TRBJ2-1 15 TRBV7-3
CASTVDRGYEQYF TRBD1 TRBJ2-7 13 TRBV2
CAWKDSRSGNTIYF NA TRBJ1-3 14 TRBV30
CASTGFMNTEAFF NA TRBJ1-1 13 TRBV6-5
CASSESRRVSGYTF NA TRBJ1-2 14 TRBV2
CASSRDRGGDEKLFF TRBD1 TRBJ1-4 15 TRBV5-1
CASSLDGGGYWYEQYF TRBD2 TRBJ2-7 16 TRBV7-2
CSSSARAGAITEAFF NA TRBJ1-1 15 TRBV7-9
CASSPPGQGHQPQHF TRBD1 TRBJ1-5 15 TRBV18
CASSLSAGAATGELFF TRBD2 TRBJ2-2 16 TRBV7-3
CASSVATRGTGANVLTF TRBD1 TRBJ2-6 17 TRBV9
CASSFWRGGLDTQYF TRBD2 TRBJ2-3 15 TRBV5-4
CASSLGTGNTDTQYF TRBD1 TRBJ2-3 15 TRBV5-1
CASSQVFGGEQYF NA TRBJ2-7 13 TRBV4-3
CATSRDILAGYNEQFF TRBD2 TRBJ2-1 16 TRBV15
CASSYFLSGSQPQHF NA TRBJ1-5 15 TRBV6-6
CASSRTVDGNQPQHF NA TRBJ1-5 15 TRBV28
CASSVDIFATNEKLFF NA TRBJ1-4 16 TRBV5-1
CASSLGGAGNTEAFF NA TRBJ1-1 15 TRBV7-2
CASIEGAHEQYF TRBD1 TRBJ2-7 12 TRBV6-1
CASSFGTGGAANYGYTF TRBD1 TRBJ1-2 17 TRBV7-8
CASSLAGLEMNEQYF TRBD2 TRBJ2-7 15 TRBV5-1
CASSPPGRGTDTQYF TRBD1 TRBJ2-3 15 TRBV18
CASSLVYRGRLNTEAFF TRBD1 TRBJ1-1 17 TRBV7-2
CASGKRGLAGGSMSDTQYF TRBD2 TRBJ2-3 19 TRBV12-5
CASSSTGTYEQYF NA TRBJ2-7 13 TRBV27
CASSRDRVTITEAFF TRBD1 TRBJ1-1 15 TRBV19
CAWSVRVQGMGIEAFF TRBD1 TRBJ1-1 16 TRBV30
CASSRRGSDTGELFF TRBD2 TRBJ2-2 15 TRBV11-2
CASSSGTATSGNTIYF TRBD1 TRBJ1-3 16 TRBV5-1
CASSLRVRGEKLFF NA TRBJ1-4 14 TRBV5-5
CASDRGLNTGELFF TRBD1 TRBJ2-2 14 TRBV19